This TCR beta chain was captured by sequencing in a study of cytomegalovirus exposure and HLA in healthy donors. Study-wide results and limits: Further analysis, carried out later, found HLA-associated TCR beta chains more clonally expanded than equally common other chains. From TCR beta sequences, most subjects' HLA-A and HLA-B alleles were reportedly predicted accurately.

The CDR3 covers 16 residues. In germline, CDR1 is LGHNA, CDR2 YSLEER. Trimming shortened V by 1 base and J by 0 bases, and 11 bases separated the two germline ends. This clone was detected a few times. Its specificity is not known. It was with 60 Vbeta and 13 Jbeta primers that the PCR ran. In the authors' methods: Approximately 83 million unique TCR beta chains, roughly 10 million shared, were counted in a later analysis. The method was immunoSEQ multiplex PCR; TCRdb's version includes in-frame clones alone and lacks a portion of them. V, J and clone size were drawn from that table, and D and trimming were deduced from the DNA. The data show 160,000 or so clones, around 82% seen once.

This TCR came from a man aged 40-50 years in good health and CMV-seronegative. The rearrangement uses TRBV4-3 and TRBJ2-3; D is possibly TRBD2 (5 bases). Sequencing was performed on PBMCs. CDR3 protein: CASSQVGGPSTDTQYF. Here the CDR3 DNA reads TGCGCCAGCAGCCAAGTTGGCGGGCCTAGCACAGATACGCAGTATTTT.